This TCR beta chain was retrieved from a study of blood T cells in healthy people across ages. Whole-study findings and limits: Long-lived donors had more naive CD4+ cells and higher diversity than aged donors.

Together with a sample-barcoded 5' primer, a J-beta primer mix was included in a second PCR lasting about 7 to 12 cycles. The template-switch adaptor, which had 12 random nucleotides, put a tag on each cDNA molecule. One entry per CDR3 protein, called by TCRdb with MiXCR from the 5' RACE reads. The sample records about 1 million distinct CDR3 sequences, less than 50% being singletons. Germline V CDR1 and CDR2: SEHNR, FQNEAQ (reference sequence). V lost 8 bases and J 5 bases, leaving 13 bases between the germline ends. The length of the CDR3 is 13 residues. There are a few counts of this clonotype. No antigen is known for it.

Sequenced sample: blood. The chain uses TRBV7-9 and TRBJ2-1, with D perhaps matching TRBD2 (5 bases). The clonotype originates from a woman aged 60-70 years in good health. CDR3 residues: CASAQRSNNEQFF. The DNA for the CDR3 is TGTGCCAGCGCACAGCGGTCAAACAATGAGCAGTTCTTC.